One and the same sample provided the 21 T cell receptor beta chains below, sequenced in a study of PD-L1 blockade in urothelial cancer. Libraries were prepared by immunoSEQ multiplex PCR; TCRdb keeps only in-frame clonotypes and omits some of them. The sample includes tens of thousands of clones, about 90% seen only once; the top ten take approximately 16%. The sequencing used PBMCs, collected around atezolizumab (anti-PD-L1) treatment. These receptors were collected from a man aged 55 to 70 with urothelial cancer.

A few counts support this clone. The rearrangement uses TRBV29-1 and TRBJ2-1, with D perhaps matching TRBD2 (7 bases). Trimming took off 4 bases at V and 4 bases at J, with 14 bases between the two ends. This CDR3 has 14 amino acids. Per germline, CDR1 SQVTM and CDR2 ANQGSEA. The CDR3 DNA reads TGCAGCGTTGTGAGGGGGGGGGTATACAATGAGCAGTTCTTC. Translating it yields CSVVRGGVYNEQFF.

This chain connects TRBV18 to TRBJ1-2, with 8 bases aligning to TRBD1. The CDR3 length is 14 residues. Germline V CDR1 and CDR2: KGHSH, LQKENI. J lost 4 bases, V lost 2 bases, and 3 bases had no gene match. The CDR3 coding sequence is TGTGCCAGCTCACCAAGTGGACAGGGCTATGGCTACACCTTC. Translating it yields CASSPSGQGYGYTF. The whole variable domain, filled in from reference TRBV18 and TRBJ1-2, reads NAGVMQNPRHLVRRRGQEARLRCSPMKGHSHVYWYRQLPEEGLKFMVYLQKENIIDESGMPKERFSAEFPKEGPSILRIQQVVRGDSAAYFCASSPSGQGYGYTFGSGTRLTVV.

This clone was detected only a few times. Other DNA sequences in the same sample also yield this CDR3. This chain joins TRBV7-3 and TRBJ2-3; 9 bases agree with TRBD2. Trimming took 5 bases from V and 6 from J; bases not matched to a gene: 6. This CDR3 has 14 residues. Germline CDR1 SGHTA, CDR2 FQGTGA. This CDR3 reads CASSLGLAFDTQYF. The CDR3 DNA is TGTGCCAGCAGCCTCGGACTAGCGTTCGATACGCAGTATTTT.

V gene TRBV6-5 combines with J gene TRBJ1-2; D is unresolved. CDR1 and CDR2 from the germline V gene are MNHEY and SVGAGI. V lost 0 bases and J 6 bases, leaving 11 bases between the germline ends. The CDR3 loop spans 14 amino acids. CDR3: CASSYSAGIDGYTF. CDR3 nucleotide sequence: TGTGCCAGCAGTTACTCGGCGGGAATCGATGGCTACACCTTC.

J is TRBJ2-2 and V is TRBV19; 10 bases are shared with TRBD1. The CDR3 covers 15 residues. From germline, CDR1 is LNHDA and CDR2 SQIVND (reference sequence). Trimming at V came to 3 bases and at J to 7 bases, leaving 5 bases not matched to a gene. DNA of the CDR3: TGTGCCAGTAGTATCCCCGGGACAGGGGTCGGGGAGCTGTTTTTT. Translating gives CASSIPGTGVGELFF. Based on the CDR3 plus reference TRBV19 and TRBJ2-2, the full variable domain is DGGITQSPKYLFRKEGQNVTLSCEQNLNHDAMYWYRQDPGQGLRLIYYSQIVNDFQKGDIAEGYSVSREKKESFPLTVTSAQKNPTAFYLCASSIPGTGVGELFFGEGSRLTVL.

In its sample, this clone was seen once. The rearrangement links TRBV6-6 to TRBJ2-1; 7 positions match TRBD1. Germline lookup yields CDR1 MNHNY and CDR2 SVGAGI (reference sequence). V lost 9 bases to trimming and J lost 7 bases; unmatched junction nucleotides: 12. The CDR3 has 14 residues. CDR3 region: CASTRDRDINEQFF. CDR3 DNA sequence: TGTGCCAGTACACGGGACAGAGACATTAATGAGCAGTTCTTC.

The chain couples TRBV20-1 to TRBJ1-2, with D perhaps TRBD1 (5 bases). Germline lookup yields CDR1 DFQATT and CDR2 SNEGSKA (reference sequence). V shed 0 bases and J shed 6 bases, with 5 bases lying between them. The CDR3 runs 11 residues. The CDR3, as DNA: TGCAGTGCTAGAGACAGGGATGGCTACACCTTC. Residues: CSARDRDGYTF.

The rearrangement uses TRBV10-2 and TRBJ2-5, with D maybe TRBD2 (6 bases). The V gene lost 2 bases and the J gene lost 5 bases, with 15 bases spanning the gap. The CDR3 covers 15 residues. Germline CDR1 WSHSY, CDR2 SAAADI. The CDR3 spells CASSEVVAEWETQYF. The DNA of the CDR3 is TGCGCCAGCAGTGAGGTGGTAGCGGAGTGGGAGACCCAGTACTTC.

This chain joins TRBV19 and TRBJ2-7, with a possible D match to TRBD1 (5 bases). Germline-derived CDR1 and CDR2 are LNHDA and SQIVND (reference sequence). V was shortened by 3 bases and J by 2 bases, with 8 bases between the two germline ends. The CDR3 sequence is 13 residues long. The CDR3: CASSIQGTYEQYF. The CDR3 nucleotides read TGTGCCAGTAGTATCCAGGGCACCTACGAGCAGTACTTC.

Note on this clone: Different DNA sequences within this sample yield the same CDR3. DNA of the CDR3: TGCGCCAGCAGCTTTAGTCGTCCTAGCACAGATACGCAGTATTTT. Encoded protein: CASSFSRPSTDTQYF. This chain connects TRBV5-1 to TRBJ2-3, with unresolved D. This CDR3 region has 15 residues. V was cut by 2 bases and J by 0 bases, with 10 bases left in between. Germline V CDR1 and CDR2: SGHRS, YFSETQ.

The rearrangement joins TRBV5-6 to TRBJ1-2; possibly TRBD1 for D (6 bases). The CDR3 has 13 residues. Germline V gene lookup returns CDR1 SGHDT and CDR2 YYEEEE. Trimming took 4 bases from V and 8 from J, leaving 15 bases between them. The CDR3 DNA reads TGTGCCAGCAGCCCGGTACAGGGCCGGGGCTACACCTTC. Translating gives CASSPVQGRGYTF.

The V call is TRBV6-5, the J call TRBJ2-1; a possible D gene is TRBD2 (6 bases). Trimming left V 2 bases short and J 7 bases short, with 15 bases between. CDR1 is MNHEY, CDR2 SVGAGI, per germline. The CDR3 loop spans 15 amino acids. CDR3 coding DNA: TGTGCCAGCAGTTACGGGCGGAGGGTGGGGAATGAGCAGTTCTTC. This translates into CASSYGRRVGNEQFF.

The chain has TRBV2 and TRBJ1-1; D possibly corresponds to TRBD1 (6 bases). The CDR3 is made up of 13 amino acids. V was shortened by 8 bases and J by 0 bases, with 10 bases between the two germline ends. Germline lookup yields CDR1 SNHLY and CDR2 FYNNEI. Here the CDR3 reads CASDRSMNTEAFF. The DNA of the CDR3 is TGTGCCAGCGACAGGAGCATGAACACTGAAGCTTTCTTT.

Here the CDR3 reads CASSSSGGRTDSNYGYTF. In nucleotides, the CDR3 is TGCGCCAGCAGCTCGAGCGGGGGACGGACTGACTCTAACTATGGCTACACCTTC. The genes are TRBV5-1 and TRBJ1-2; a possible D gene is TRBD1 (5 bases). The CDR3 spans 18 residues. Germline V gene lookup returns CDR1 SGHRS and CDR2 YFSETQ. Trimming took off 3 bases at V and 0 bases at J, with 21 bases between the two ends.

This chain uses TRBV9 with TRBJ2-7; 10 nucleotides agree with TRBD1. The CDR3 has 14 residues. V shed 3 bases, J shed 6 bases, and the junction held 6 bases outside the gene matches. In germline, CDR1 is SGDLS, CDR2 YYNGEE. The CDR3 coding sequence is TGTGCCAGCAGCGGTCCCGGGACAGGGGCCGAGCAGTACTTC. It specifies CASSGPGTGAEQYF.

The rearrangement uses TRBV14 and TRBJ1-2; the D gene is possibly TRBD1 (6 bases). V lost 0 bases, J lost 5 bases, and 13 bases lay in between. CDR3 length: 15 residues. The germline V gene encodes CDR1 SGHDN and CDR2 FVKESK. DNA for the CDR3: TGTGCCAGCAGCCAAGATCAGGGGACGGCGTATGGCTACACCTTC. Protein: CASSQDQGTAYGYTF.

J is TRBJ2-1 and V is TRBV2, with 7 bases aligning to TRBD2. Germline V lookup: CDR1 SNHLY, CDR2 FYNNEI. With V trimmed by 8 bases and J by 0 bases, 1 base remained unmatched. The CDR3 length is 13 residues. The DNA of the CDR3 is TGTGCCAGCCGGGGGGACTCCTACAATGAGCAGTTCTTC. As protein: CASRGDSYNEQFF. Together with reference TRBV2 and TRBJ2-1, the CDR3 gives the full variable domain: EPEVTQTPSHQVTQMGQEVILRCVPISNHLYFYWYRQILGQKVEFLVSFYNNEISEKSEIFDDQFSVERPDGSNFTLKIRSTKLEDSAMYFCASRGDSYNEQFFGPGTRLTVL.

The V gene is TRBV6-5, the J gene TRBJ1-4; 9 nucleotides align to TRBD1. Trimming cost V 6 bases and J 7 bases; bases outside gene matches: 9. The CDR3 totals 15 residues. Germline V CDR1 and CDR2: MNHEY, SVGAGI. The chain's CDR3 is CASRFTGGRGEKLFF. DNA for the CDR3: TGTGCCAGCAGATTCACAGGGGGCCGGGGTGAAAAACTGTTTTTT.

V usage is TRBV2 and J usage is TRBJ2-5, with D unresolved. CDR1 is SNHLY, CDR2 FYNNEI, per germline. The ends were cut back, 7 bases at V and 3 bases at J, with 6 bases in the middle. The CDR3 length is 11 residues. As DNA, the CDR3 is TGTGCCAGCATGCCAGAAGAGACCCAGTACTTC. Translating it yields CASMPEETQYF.

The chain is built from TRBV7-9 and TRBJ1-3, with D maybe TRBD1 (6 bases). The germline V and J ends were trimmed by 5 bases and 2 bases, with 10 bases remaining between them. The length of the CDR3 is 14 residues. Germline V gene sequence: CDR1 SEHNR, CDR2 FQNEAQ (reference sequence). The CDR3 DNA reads TGTGCCAGCAGCGCTGGGGGCCCTGGAAACACCATATATTTT. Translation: CASSAGGPGNTIYF.

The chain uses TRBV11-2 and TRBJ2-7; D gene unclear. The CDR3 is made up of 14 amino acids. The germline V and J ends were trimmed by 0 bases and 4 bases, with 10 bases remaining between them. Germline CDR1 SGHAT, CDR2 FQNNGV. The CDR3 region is CASSLDRPSYEQYF. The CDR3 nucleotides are TGTGCCAGCAGCTTAGACAGACCTAGTTACGAGCAGTACTTC.